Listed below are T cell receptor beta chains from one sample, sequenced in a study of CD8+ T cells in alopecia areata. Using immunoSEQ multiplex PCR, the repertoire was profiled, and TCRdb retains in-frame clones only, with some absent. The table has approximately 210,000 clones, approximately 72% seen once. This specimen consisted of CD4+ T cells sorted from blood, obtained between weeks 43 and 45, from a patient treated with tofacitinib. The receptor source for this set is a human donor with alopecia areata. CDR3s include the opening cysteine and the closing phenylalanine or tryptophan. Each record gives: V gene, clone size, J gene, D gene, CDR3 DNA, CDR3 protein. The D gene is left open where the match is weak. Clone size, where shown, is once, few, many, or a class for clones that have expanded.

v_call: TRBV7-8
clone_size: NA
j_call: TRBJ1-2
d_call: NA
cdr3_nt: TGTGCCAGCAGCTTGGTTACGGTGGGAGGCTACACCTTC
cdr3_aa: CASSLVTVGGYTF

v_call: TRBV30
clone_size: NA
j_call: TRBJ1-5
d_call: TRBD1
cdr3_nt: TGTGCCTGGAGCTACTTCGGGACAGTTGATCAGCCCCAGCATTTT
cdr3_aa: CAWSYFGTVDQPQHF

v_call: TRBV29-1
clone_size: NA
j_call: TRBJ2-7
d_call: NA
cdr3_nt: TGCAGCGCCACGCGGGACAACTACGAGCAGTACTTC
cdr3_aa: CSATRDNYEQYF

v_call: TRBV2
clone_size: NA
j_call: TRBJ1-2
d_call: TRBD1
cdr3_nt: TGTGCCAGCAGCGATGTCCCGGGACAGGGGCCGGGCTATGGCTACACCTTC
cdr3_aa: CASSDVPGQGPGYGYTF

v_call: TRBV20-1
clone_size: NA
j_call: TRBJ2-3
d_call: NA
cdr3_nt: TGCAGTGCTAGACCTCCAGATACGCAGTATTTT
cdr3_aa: CSARPPDTQYF

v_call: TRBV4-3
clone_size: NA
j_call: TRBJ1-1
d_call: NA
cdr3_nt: TGCGCCAGCAGCCTCGGACATACCATGAACACTGAAGCTTTCTTT
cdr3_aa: CASSLGHTMNTEAFF

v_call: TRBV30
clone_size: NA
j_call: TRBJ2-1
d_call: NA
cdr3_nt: TGTGCCTGGAGTGTTAGGGCAGGGGTTGGTAGTGAGCAGTTCTTC
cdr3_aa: CAWSVRAGVGSEQFF

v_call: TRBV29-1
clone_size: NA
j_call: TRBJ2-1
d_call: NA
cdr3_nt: TGCAGCGTCCAGTCCGGACGTGAGCAGTTCTTC
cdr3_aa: CSVQSGREQFF

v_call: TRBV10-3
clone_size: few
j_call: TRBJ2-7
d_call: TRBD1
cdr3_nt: TGTGCCATCAAGGACAGGGAGGTCGAGCAGTACTTC
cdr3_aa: CAIKDREVEQYF

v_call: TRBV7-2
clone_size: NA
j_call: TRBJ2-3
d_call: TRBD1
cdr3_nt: TGTGCCAGCAGCACACACAGGGGAAGCACAGATACGCAGTATTTT
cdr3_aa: CASSTHRGSTDTQYF

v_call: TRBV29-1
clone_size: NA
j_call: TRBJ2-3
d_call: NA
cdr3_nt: TGCAGCGGACGCGAGGGTTTAATAGATACGCAGTATTTT
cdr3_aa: CSGREGLIDTQYF

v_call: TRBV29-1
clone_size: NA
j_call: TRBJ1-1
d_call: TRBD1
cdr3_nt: TGCAGCGTTGGGTCGTGGGACAGAATCAACACTGAAGCTTTCTTT
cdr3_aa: CSVGSWDRINTEAFF

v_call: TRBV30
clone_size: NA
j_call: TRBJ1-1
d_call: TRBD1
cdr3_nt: TGTGCCTGGAGTATAAGGGACAGTATTGAAGCTTTCTTT
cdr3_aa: CAWSIRDSIEAFF

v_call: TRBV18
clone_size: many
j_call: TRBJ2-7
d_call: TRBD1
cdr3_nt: TGTGCCAGCTCCCAGAACCAGGGGGACGAGCAGTACTTC
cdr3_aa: CASSQNQGDEQYF

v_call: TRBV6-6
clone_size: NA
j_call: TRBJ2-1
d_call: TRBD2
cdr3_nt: TGTGCCAGCAGTCCCCCGGGACTAGCGGCAGATGAGCAGTTCTTC
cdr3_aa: CASSPPGLAADEQFF

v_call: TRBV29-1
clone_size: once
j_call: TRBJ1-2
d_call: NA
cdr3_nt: TGCAGCGTTGAAGAAGGTCGGGACACCGCTAACTATGGCTACACCTTC
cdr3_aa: CSVEEGRDTANYGYTF

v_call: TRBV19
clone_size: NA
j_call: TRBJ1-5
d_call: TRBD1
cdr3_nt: TGTGCCAGTGCTACAGGGGAGGTTCGGCCCCAGCATTTT
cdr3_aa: CASATGEVRPQHF

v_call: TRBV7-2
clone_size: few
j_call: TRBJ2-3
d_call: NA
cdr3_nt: TGTGCCAGCAGCCAAACCGGGACTAGCACAGATACGCAGTATTTT
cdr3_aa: CASSQTGTSTDTQYF

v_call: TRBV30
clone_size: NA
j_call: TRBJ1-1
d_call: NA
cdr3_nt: TGTGCCTGGAGTATCATTGGACAACTAAACACTGAAGCTTTCTTT
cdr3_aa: CAWSIIGQLNTEAFF

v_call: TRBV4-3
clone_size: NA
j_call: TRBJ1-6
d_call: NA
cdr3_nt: TGCGCCAGCAGCCAACGCCCCGGGAGTCCTAATTCACCCCTCCACTTT
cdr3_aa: CASSQRPGSPNSPLHF

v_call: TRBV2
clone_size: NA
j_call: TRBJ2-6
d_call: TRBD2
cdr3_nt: TGTGCCAGCACCTGGGGGGGATCCTCTGGGGCCAACGTCCTGACTTTC
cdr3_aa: CASTWGGSSGANVLTF

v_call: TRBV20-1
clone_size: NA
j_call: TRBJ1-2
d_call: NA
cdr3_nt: TGCAGTTCAGACGCTCCCTATGGCTACACCTTC
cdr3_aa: CSSDAPYGYTF